The clone carrying this TCR beta chain came up a few times. The antigen remains unidentified. This specimen belongs to a study of T cells in Graves' hyperthyroidism and ophthalmopathy. Across the study: Peripheral blood specimens were obtained at initial diagnosis, prior to any treatment. Overall study findings and caveats: Ophthalmopathy got predicted by the model a median roughly 6.1 months before its onset.

RNA transcripts yielded amplified TCR beta CDR3 regions. First-round RT-PCR of the TCR CDR3 relied on the HTBI primer set. TCRdb ran MiXCR on the multiplex PCR reads and lists one entry per CDR3 protein. The sample contains fewer than 500,000 distinct CDR3 sequences, 13% of which appear only once. The ends were cut back, 5 bases at V and 0 bases at J, with 11 bases in the middle. The CDR3 contains 14 residues. CDR1 SGHTA and CDR2 FQGNSA come from the germline V gene. The authors took PBMCs from 10 ml fresh peripheral blood. The chain recombines TRBV7-2 with TRBJ2-7, with a tentative D call TRBD1 (5 bases). The sequence was collected from a man aged 25 to 40 with Graves' hyperthyroidism that later progressed to Graves' ophthalmopathy. The sample consisted of blood. The DNA for the CDR3 is TGTGCCAGCAGCGTGACAGCGAGCTCCTACGAGCAGTACTTC. Translating gives CASSVTASSYEQYF. The full variable domain, with the rest looked up from reference TRBV7-2 and TRBJ2-7, is GAGVSQSPSNKVTEKGKDVELRCDPISGHTALYWYRQSLGQGLEFLIYFQGNSAPDKSGLPSDRFSAERTGGSVSTLTIQRTQQEDSAVYLCASSVTASSYEQYFGPGTRLTVT.